This is a list of T cell receptor beta chains from one sample in a study of T cell repertoires in cytomegalovirus infection. TCRdb ran MiXCR on the reads and lists one entry per CDR3 protein. The repertoire holds approximately 630,000 distinct CDR3 sequences, with 20% to 25% as singletons. What was sequenced was CD8+ T cells from PBMCs. The receptors were sampled from a human donor in good health (CMV status not recorded). Some clones in this sample may be carry-over from other donors' samples. CDR3s include the opening cysteine and the closing phenylalanine or tryptophan. Each record gives: D gene, clone size, V gene, J gene, CDR3 DNA, CDR3 protein. The D gene is left open where the match is weak. Rows may omit the clone size; those that give it use once, few, many or a size class.

d_gene: TRBD1
abundance: many
v_gene: TRBV12-3/TRBV12-4
j_gene: TRBJ1-2
CDR3nt: TGTGCCAGCAGTCCACGCCAGGGGGGCTATGGCTACACCTTC
CDR3aa: CASSPRQGGYGYTF

d_gene: TRBD1
abundance: many
v_gene: TRBV7-2
j_gene: TRBJ1-2
CDR3nt: TGTGCCAGCAGCCCCTGGACAGGGTCTCCCTACACCTTC
CDR3aa: CASSPWTGSPYTF

d_gene: TRBD1
abundance: few
v_gene: TRBV20-1
j_gene: TRBJ2-6
CDR3nt: TGCAGTGCTAGATCTCGACAGGGACAGGTTGACTCTGGGGCCAACGTCCTGACTTTC
CDR3aa: CSARSRQGQVDSGANVLTF

d_gene: -
abundance: -
v_gene: TRBV20-1
j_gene: TRBJ2-1
CDR3nt: TGCAGTGCCAACGGCAATGAGCAGTTCTTC
CDR3aa: CSANGNEQFF

d_gene: -
abundance: few
v_gene: TRBV6-2/TRBV6-3
j_gene: TRBJ1-1
CDR3nt: TGTGCCAGCAGTTACGCAGATGGGGGTACTGAAGCTTTCTTT
CDR3aa: CASSYADGGTEAFF

d_gene: TRBD1
abundance: few
v_gene: TRBV20-1
j_gene: TRBJ1-1
CDR3nt: TGCAGTGCTTTGAACTTTCGGACAGGGGATGAAGCTTTCTTT
CDR3aa: CSALNFRTGDEAFF

d_gene: -
abundance: -
v_gene: TRBV6-6
j_gene: TRBJ1-3
CDR3nt: TGTGCCAGCACCGACGGTCGGGGCAGGGCTGGAAACACCATATATTTT
CDR3aa: CASTDGRGRAGNTIYF

d_gene: -
abundance: -
v_gene: TRBV6-1
j_gene: TRBJ1-2
CDR3nt: TGTGCCAGCAGTGAGGATGTCCACCAGGGGACTAACTATGGCTACACCTTC
CDR3aa: CASSEDVHQGTNYGYTF

d_gene: -
abundance: many
v_gene: TRBV12-3/TRBV12-4
j_gene: TRBJ1-2
CDR3nt: TGTGCCAGCAGTTCCGGGTCCTTCTATGGCTACACCTTC
CDR3aa: CASSSGSFYGYTF

d_gene: -
abundance: many
v_gene: TRBV7-8
j_gene: TRBJ1-5
CDR3nt: TGTGCCAGCAGCTTAGGCATGGGGGCGCACAATCAGCCCCAGCATTTT
CDR3aa: CASSLGMGAHNQPQHF

d_gene: TRBD1
abundance: many
v_gene: TRBV7-2
j_gene: TRBJ2-2
CDR3nt: TGTGCCAGCAGCTCCCGACAGGGGCCGAACACCGGGGAGCTGTTTTTT
CDR3aa: CASSSRQGPNTGELFF

d_gene: -
abundance: -
v_gene: TRBV6-1
j_gene: TRBJ2-6
CDR3nt: TGTGCCGGAACCCGGGACCTCCTAAGTCTCCCTCTCTCTGGGGCCAACGTCCTGACTTTC
CDR3aa: CAGTRDLLSLPLSGANVLTF

d_gene: TRBD1
abundance: many
v_gene: TRBV7-9
j_gene: TRBJ1-1
CDR3nt: TGTGCCAGCAGGACAGGGGAGAACACTGAAGCTTTCTTT
CDR3aa: CASRTGENTEAFF

d_gene: -
abundance: many
v_gene: TRBV7-2
j_gene: TRBJ1-5
CDR3nt: TGTGCCAGCAGCTTAGACGGGTACTACAATCAGCCCCAGCATTTT
CDR3aa: CASSLDGYYNQPQHF

d_gene: -
abundance: few
v_gene: TRBV28
j_gene: TRBJ1-1
CDR3nt: TGTGCCGTTCCAGGCGAAAGGGACACTGAAGCTTTCTTT
CDR3aa: CAVPGERDTEAFF

d_gene: TRBD1
abundance: -
v_gene: TRBV6-5
j_gene: TRBJ2-1
CDR3nt: TGTGCCAGCAGTTACGCGGCGGACAGGCCCTTTAACAATGAGCAGTTCTTC
CDR3aa: CASSYAADRPFNNEQFF

d_gene: -
abundance: few
v_gene: TRBV5-8
j_gene: TRBJ2-5
CDR3nt: TGTGCCAGCAGCTTGGAGGAGTGGGGGTTTAGAGGAGAGACCCAGTACTTC
CDR3aa: CASSLEEWGFRGETQYF

d_gene: TRBD2
abundance: -
v_gene: TRBV14
j_gene: TRBJ2-3
CDR3nt: TGTGCCAGCAGCCCCTGGGGGACAGCGGGGGGTTCTGATACGCAGTATTTT
CDR3aa: CASSPWGTAGGSDTQYF

d_gene: -
abundance: once
v_gene: TRBV15
j_gene: TRBJ2-3
CDR3nt: TGTGCCACCAGCAGAGAACTAGGAGTGGGCACAGATACGCAGTATTTT
CDR3aa: CATSRELGVGTDTQYF

d_gene: -
abundance: -
v_gene: TRBV7-3
j_gene: TRBJ1-2
CDR3nt: TGTGCCAGCAGCCCGGAGGGGGGGGGGACCTTCTATGGCTACACCTTC
CDR3aa: CASSPEGGGTFYGYTF

d_gene: -
abundance: -
v_gene: TRBV10-3
j_gene: TRBJ2-3
CDR3nt: TGTGCCATCAGGAGCACAGATACGCAGTATTTT
CDR3aa: CAIRSTDTQYF

d_gene: -
abundance: few
v_gene: TRBV28
j_gene: TRBJ1-4
CDR3nt: TGTGCCAGCAGTTTATACCACGGGGCGACTAATGAAAAACTGTTTTTT
CDR3aa: CASSLYHGATNEKLFF

d_gene: TRBD1
abundance: few
v_gene: TRBV6-5
j_gene: TRBJ2-7
CDR3nt: TGTGCCAGCAGTCCCGGGACAGGGGAGTTCGAGCAGTACTTC
CDR3aa: CASSPGTGEFEQYF

d_gene: TRBD1
abundance: -
v_gene: TRBV4-1
j_gene: TRBJ2-7
CDR3nt: TGCGCCAGCAGCCGGGTGGACAGGGGGAACTACGAGCAGTACTTC
CDR3aa: CASSRVDRGNYEQYF

d_gene: -
abundance: -
v_gene: TRBV25-1
j_gene: TRBJ2-5
CDR3nt: TGTGCCAGCGGTGGGGTAAGGCCGCGGGAGACCCAGTACTTC
CDR3aa: CASGGVRPRETQYF

d_gene: -
abundance: few
v_gene: TRBV29-1
j_gene: TRBJ1-1
CDR3nt: TGCAGCGTTGTTCGGCGGGGCAGAGCCACTGAAGCTTTCTTT
CDR3aa: CSVVRRGRATEAFF

d_gene: -
abundance: few
v_gene: TRBV7-6
j_gene: TRBJ1-4
CDR3nt: TGTGCCAGCAGTGAAGGGTCCAATGAAAAACTGTTTTTT
CDR3aa: CASSEGSNEKLFF